This TCR beta chain came from a study of OX40 agonist ivuxolimab in advanced cancers. This table comes from immunoSEQ multiplex PCR, and its TCRdb copy is limited to in-frame clones, with some not included. The profile shows about 64,000 clones, over 65% of them singletons. This clone was detected only once. This CDR3 is built from 14 residues. From germline, CDR1 is SGHDT and CDR2 YYEEEE. The junction had 4 bases not matched to a gene; V was cut back by 3 bases and J by 3 bases. V and J are TRBV5-6 and TRBJ2-7; 9 bases match TRBD1. The sequencing used CD4+ or CD8+ T cells sorted from blood, collected in a trial of the OX40 agonist ivuxolimab. The TCR sequence derives from an adult with an advanced solid tumor such as melanoma, head and neck, liver or kidney cancer. CDR3 residues: CASSSGQGSYEQYF. In DNA, the CDR3 is TGTGCCAGCAGCTCCGGACAGGGGAGCTACGAGCAGTACTTC.